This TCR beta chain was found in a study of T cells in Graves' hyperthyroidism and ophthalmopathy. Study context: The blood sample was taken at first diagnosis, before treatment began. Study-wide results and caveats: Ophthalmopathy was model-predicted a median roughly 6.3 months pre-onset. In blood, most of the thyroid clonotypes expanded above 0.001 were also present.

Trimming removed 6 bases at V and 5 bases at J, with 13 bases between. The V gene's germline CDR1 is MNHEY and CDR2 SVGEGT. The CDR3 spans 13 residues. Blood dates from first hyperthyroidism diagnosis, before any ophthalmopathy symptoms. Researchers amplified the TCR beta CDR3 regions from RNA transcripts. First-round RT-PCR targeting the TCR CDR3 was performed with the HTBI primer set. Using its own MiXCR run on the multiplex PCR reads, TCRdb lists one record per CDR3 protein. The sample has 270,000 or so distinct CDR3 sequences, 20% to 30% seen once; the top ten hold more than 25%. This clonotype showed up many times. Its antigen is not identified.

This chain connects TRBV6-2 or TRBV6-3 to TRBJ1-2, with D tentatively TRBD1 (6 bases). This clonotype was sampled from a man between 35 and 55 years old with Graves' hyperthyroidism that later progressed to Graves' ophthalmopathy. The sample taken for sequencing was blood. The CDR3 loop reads CASSDRLEYGYTF. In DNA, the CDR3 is TGTGCCAGCAGCGACAGGTTGGAGTATGGCTACACCTTC.